A single T cell receptor beta chain is shown here with its context. This entry belongs to a study of radiotherapy plus CTLA-4 blockade in lung cancer. Clones were read by immunoSEQ multiplex PCR, and TCRdb kept only the in-frame ones, dropping some. The sample gives fewer than 50,000 clones, roughly 60% of which show up once; about a fifth is in the top ten. The CDR3 totals 17 residues. V lost 0 bases to trimming and J lost 3 bases, with 18 bases between them. Germline V lookup: CDR1 LGHNA, CDR2 YNFKEQ. The TCR sequence derives from a human donor with non-small cell lung cancer who had a partial response to radiotherapy plus ipilimumab. This chain uses TRBV4-2 with TRBJ2-7, with D possibly being TRBD2 (5 bases). The input for sequencing was peripheral blood, taken from a patient treated with radiotherapy plus ipilimumab. In nucleotides, the CDR3 is TGTGCCAGCAGCCAAGATCTGACCGGGAACCTCCACTACGAGCAGTACTTC. Protein: CASSQDLTGNLHYEQYF.